This note documents a single TCR beta chain sequence. The V gene end was trimmed by 8 bases and the J gene end by 7 bases; junction bases not matched to a gene: 7. Germline CDR1 reads MNHEY; CDR2 reads SMNVEV (reference sequence). The CDR3 has 13 residues. The data derive from a study of T cell responses to AZD1222 COVID-19 vaccine. Profiled with immunoSEQ multiplex PCR; TCRdb holds only in-frame clones, not every one. Of 100,000 to 150,000 clones listed, just over 90% are singletons. The source is an adult in good health. V usage is TRBV27 and J usage is TRBJ2-1, with TRBD2 identical over 8 bases. Sample: peripheral blood, taken on day 0 of AZD1222 vaccination. DNA of the CDR3: TGTGCCAGCGTTGAACGCGGGGGGAATGAGCAGTTCTTC. It translates to CASVERGGNEQFF.